This T cell receptor (beta chain) was identified during a study of T cells expressing NK-cell markers. About the research overall: HCMV seropositivity marked seven of the eight sequenced donors; one was seronegative. The study's findings and limits: Of the CD8+ T cell pool in about 6 donors, roughly 1.0-7.0% was accounted for by dominant NKG2C+ clonotypes.

Beta-chain TCR cDNA was generated via 5'RACE template switching with UMIs. TCRdb reprocessed the 5' RACE reads, with one entry per CDR3 protein and no DNA. The repertoire table contains approximately 110,000 distinct CDR3 sequences. For this clonotype: Its antigen is as yet unknown.

The sequenced sample consisted of blood T cells: a sorted CD56 or NKG2C T cell subset, CD4+ or CD8+ T cells, or bulk PBMC T cells (not recorded which). This TCR was recovered from a woman aged 18 to 69 in good health.

The CDR3 region is CSVEEQYETQYF. The chain uses TRBV29-1 and TRBJ2-5. Germline V lookup: CDR1 SQVTM, CDR2 ANQGSEA. The CDR3 runs to 12 residues.